This is a list of T cell receptor beta chains from one sample in a study of CD8 T cells in ankylosing spondylitis. TCRdb ran MiXCR on the 5' RACE reads and lists one entry per CDR3 protein. This table holds 30,000 to 45,000 distinct CDR3 sequences, about 6% found once. Sequenced input: blood, either unsorted or a sorted T cell fraction (not recorded which). These receptors all stem from a male donor with ankylosing spondylitis or in good health (not recorded which). The CDR3 runs from the conserved cysteine through the conserved F or W. The D gene is left open where the match is weak. Expanded clones get a size class; other rows say once, few or many, or leave the size out.

clone_size,j_call,v_call,d_call,cdr3_aa,cdr3_nt
many,TRBJ2-3,TRBV5-6,TRBD2,CASSSLLLASTDTQYF,TGTGCCAGCAGCTCCCTACTACTAGCGAGCACAGATACGCAGTATTTT
many,TRBJ2-1,TRBV6-1,-,CASSPLREAYNEQFF,TGTGCCAGCAGTCCCTTGAGGGAGGCGTACAATGAGCAGTTCTTC
many,TRBJ1-1,TRBV20-1,-,CSASGRNTEAFF,TGCAGTGCTAGTGGTCGGAACACTGAAGCTTTCTTT
few,TRBJ2-5,TRBV20-1,TRBD1,CSARQGAGETQYF,TGCAGTGCTAGACAGGGGGCTGGAGAGACCCAGTACTTC
many,TRBJ1-1,TRBV6-2/TRBV6-3,-,CASSYYASRGEAFF,TGTGCCAGCAGTTATTACGCATCTCGTGGGGAAGCTTTCTTT
many,TRBJ2-1,TRBV14,-,CASSLRALDNEQFF,TGTGCCAGCAGTTTAAGGGCCCTGGACAATGAGCAGTTCTTC
many,TRBJ2-2,TRBV5-1,-,CASSLGATRNTGELFF,TGCGCCAGCAGCTTGGGGGCGACCCGAAACACCGGGGAGCTGTTTTTT
many,TRBJ2-2,TRBV20-1,TRBD2,CSAREGLSGGYLANTGELFF,TGCAGTGCTAGAGAAGGGCTTAGCGGGGGATACCTTGCGAACACCGGGGAGCTGTTTTTT
many,TRBJ2-5,TRBV4-3,-,CASSQGNQETQYF,TGCGCCAGCAGCCAAGGAAACCAAGAGACCCAGTACTTC
-,TRBJ2-2,TRBV9,TRBD2,CASSVSGGAGTGELFF,TGTGCCAGCAGCGTTAGCGGGGGGGCCGGAACCGGGGAGCTGTTTTTT
many,TRBJ1-1,TRBV5-1,-,CASRRNSQNTEAFF,TGCGCCAGCAGGCGTAACAGTCAGAACACTGAAGCTTTCTTT